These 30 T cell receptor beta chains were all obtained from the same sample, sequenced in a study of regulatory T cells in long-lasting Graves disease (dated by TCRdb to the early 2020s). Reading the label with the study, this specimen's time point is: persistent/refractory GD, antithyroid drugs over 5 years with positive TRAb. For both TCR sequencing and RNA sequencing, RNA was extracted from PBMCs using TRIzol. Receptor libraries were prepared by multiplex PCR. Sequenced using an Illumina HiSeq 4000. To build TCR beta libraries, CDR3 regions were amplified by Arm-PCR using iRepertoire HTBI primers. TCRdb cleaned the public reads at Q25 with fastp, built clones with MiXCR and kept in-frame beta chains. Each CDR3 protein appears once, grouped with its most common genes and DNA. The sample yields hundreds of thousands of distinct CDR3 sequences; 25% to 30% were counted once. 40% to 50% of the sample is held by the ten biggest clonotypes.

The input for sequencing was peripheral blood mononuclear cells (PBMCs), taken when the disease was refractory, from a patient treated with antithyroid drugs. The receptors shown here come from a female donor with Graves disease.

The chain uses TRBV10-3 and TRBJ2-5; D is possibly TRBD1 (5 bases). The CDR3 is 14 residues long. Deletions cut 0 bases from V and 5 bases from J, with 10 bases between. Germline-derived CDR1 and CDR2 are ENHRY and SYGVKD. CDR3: CAISESVPGETQYF. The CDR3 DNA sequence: TGTGCCATCAGTGAGTCAGTTCCAGGGGAGACCCAGTACTTC.

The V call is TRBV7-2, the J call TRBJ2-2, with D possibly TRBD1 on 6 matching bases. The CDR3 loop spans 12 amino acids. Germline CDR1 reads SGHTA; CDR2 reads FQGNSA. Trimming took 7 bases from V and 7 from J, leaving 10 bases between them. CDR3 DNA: TGTGCCAGCACCATACAGGGCGGGGAGCTGTTTTTT. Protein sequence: CASTIQGGELFF.

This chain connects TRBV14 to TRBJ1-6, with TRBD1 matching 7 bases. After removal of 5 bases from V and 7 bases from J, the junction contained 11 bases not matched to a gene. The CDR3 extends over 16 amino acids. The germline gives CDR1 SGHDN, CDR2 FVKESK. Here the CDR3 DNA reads TGTGCCAGCAGCGATCGGACAGGACTACTCAATTCACCCCTCCACTTT. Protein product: CASSDRTGLLNSPLHF.

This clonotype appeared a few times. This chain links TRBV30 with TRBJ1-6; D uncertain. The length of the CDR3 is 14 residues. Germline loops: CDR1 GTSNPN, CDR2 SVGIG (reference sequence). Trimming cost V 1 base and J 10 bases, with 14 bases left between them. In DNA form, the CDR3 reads TGTGCCTGGAGTGCAGCGGTTTCCGGCTCACCCCTCCACTTT. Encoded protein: CAWSAAVSGSPLHF. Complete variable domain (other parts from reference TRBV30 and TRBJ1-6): SQTIHQWPATLVQPVGSPLSLECTVEGTSNPNLYWYRQAAGRGLQLLFYSVGIGQISSEVPQNLSASRPQDRQFILSSKKLLLSDSGFYLCAWSAAVSGSPLHFGNGTRLTVT.

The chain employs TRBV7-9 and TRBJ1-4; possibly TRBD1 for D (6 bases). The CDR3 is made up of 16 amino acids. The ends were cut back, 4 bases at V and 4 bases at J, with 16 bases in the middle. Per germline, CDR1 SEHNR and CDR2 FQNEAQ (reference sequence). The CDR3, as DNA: TGTGCCAGCAGCTCCCGGGGGGGCAGGAATAATGAAAAACTGTTTTTT. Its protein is CASSSRGGRNNEKLFF. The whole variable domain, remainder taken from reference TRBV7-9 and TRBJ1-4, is DTGVSQNPRHKITKRGQNVTFRCDPISEHNRLYWYRQTLGQGPEFLTYFQNEAQLEKSRLLSDRFSAERPKGSFSTLEIQRTEQGDSAMYLCASSSRGGRNNEKLFFGSGTQLSVL.

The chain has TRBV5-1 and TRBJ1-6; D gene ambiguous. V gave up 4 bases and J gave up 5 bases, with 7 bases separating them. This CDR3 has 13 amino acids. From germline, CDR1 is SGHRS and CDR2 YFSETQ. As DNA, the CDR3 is TGCGCCAGCAGCCCCAGGAATAATTCACCCCTCCACTTT. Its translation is CASSPRNNSPLHF.

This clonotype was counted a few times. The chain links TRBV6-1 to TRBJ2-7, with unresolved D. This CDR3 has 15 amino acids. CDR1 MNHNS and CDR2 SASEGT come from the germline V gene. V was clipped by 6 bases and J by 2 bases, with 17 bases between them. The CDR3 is CASRTSFLSTYEQYF. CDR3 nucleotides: TGTGCCAGCAGAACCAGTTTTCTATCAACCTACGAGCAGTACTTC.

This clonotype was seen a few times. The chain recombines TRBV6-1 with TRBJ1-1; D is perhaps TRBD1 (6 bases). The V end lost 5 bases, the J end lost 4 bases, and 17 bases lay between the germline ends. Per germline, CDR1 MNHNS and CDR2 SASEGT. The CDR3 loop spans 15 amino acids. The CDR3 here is CASSQMDSGTTEAFF. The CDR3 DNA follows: TGTGCCAGCAGTCAAATGGACAGCGGTACCACTGAAGCTTTCTTT.

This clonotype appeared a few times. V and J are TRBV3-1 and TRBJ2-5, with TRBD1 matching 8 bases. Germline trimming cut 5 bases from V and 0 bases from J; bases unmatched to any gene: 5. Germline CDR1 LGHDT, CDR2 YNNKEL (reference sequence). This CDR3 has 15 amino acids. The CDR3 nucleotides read TGTGCCAGCAGCGACACGGACAGGGACCAAGAGACCCAGTACTTC. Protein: CASSDTDRDQETQYF.

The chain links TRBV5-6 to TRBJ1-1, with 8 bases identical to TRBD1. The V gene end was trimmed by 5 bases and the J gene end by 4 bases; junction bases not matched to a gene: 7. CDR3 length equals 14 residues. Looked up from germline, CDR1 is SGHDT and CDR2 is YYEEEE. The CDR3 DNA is TGTGCCAGCAGGTCCGGGACAGGTGCCACTGAAGCTTTCTTT. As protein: CASRSGTGATEAFF.

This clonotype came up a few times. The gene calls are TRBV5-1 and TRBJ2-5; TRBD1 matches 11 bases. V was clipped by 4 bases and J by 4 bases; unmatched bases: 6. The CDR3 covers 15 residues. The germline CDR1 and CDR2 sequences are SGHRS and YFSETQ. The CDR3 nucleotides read TGCGCCAGCAGCCCGCAGGACAGGGGGCGAGAGACCCAGTACTTC. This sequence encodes CASSPQDRGRETQYF. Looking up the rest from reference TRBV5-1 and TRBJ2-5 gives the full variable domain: KAGVTQTPRYLIKTRGQQVTLSCSPISGHRSVSWYQQTPGQGLQFLFEYFSETQRNKGNFPGRFSGRQFSNSRSEMNVSTLELGDSALYLCASSPQDRGRETQYFGPGTRLLVL.

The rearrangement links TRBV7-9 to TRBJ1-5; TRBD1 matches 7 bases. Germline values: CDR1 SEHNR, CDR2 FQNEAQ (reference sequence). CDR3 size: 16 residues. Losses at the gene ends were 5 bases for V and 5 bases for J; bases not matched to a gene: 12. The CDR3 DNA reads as TGTGCCAGCAGCCGAGGAGCTCTAACAGGGGATCAGCCCCAGCATTTT. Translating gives CASSRGALTGDQPQHF.

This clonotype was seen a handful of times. CDR3 coding DNA: TGTGCCAGCAGCCCCGTAGGAGCCCGGAACACCGGGGAGCTGTTTTTT. It specifies CASSPVGARNTGELFF. The rearrangement uses TRBV7-2 and TRBJ2-2; D unclear. Trimming took 5 bases from V and 1 from J, leaving 14 bases between them. Per germline, CDR1 SGHTA and CDR2 FQGNSA. CDR3 length: 16 amino acids.

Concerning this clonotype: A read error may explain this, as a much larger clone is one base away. Written as DNA, the CDR3 is TGTACCAGCAGTTTATCCCTCGGTGCGGGGGCGCCTGGCTACACCTTC. This gives the protein CTSSLSLGAGAPGYTF. The chain links TRBV28 to TRBJ1-2, with a possible D match to TRBD1 (6 bases). The CDR3 extends over 16 amino acids. CDR1 is MDHEN, CDR2 SYDVKM, per germline.

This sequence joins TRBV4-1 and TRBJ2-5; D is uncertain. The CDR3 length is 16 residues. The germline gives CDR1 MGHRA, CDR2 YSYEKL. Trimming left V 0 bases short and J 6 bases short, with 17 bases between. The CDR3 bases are TGCGCCAGCAGCCAAGATTTGGTTGGTGGACGAAAGACCCAGTACTTC. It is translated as CASSQDLVGGRKTQYF.

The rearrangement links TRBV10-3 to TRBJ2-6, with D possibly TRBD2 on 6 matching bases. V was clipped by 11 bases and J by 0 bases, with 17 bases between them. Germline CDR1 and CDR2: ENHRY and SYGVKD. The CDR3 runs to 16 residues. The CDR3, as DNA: TGTGCCGCCAAGGAGGGCAGTAGCTCTGGGGCCAACGTCCTGACTTTC. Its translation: CAAKEGSSSGANVLTF.

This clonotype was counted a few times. DNA of the CDR3: TGTGCCACCAGCAGTTCCGGGACACTATCTAAGGGCGAAAAACTGTTTTTT. It specifies CATSSSGTLSKGEKLFF. This sequence joins TRBV15 and TRBJ1-4, with D maybe TRBD1 (6 bases). CDR3 length equals 17 residues. Germline-derived CDR1 and CDR2 are LNHNV and YYDKDF (reference sequence). With 3 bases removed from V and 8 bases from J, the gap between germline ends came to 22 bases.

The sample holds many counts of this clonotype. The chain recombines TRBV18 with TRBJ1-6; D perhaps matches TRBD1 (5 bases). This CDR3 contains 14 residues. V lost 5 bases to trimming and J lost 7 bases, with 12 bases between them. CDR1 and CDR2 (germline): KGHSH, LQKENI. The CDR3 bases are TGTGCCAGCTCAATAGACGGGGCGAATTCACCCCTCCACTTT. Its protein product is CASSIDGANSPLHF.

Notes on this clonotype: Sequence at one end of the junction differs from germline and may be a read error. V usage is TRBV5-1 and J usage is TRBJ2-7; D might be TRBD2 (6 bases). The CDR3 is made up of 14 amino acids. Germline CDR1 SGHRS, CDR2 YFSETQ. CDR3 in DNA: TGTGCCAGCAGCTTGGGTGTTAGCGGCTACGAGCAGTACTTC. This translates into CASSLGVSGYEQYF.

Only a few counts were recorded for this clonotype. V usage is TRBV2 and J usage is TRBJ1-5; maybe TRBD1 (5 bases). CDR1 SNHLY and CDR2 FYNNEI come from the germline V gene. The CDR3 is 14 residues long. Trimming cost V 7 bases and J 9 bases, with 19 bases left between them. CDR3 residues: CASKATDLDAPQHF. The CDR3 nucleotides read TGTGCCAGCAAGGCGACAGACCTCGATGCGCCCCAGCATTTT.

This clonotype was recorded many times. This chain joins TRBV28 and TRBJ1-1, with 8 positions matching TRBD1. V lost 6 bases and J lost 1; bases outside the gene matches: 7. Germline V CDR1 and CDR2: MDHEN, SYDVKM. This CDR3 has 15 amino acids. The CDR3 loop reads CASRKGGQGNTEAFF. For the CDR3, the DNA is TGTGCCAGCAGAAAGGGAGGACAGGGGAACACTGAAGCTTTCTTT.

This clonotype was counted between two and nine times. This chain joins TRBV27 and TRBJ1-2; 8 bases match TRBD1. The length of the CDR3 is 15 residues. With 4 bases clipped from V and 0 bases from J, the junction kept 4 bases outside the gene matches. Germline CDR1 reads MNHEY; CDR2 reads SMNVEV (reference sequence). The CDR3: CASSSQGAPNYGYTF. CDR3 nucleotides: TGTGCCAGCAGTTCTCAGGGGGCTCCTAACTATGGCTACACCTTC.

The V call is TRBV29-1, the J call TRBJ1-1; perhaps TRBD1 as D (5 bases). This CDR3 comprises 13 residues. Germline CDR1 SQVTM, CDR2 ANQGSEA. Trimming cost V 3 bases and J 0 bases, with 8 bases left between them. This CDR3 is CSVEKGLNTEAFF. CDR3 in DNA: TGCAGCGTTGAGAAGGGGTTGAACACTGAAGCTTTCTTT.

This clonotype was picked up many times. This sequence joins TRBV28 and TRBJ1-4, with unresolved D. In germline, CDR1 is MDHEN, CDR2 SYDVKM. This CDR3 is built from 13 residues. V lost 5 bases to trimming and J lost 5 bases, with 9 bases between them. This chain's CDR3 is CASSKRRNEKLFF. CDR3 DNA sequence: TGTGCCAGCAGTAAACGACGGAATGAAAAACTGTTTTTT. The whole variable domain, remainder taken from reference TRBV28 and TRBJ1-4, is DVKVTQSSRYLVKRTGEKVFLECVQDMDHENMFWYRQDPGLGLRLIYFSYDVKMKEKGDIPEGYSVSREKKERFSLILESASTNQTSMYLCASSKRRNEKLFFGSGTQLSVL.

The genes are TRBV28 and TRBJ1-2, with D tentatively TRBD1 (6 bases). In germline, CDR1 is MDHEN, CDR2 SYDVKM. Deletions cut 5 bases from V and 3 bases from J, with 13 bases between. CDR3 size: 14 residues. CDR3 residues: CASSEVGADYGYTF. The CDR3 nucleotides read TGTGCCAGCAGTGAAGTGGGGGCAGACTATGGCTACACCTTC.

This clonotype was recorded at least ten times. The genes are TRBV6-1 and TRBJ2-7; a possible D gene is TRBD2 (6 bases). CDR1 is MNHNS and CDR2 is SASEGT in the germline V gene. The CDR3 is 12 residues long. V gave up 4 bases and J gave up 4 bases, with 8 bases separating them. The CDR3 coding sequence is TGTGCCAGCAGTGCTGGAGGGTACGAGCAGTACTTC. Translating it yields CASSAGGYEQYF.

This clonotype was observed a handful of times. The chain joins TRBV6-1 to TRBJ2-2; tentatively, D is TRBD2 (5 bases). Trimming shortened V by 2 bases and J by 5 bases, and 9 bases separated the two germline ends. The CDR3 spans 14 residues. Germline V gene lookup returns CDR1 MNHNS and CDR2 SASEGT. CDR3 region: CASSELASTGELFF. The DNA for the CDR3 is TGTGCCAGCAGTGAATTAGCGTCGACCGGGGAGCTGTTTTTT.

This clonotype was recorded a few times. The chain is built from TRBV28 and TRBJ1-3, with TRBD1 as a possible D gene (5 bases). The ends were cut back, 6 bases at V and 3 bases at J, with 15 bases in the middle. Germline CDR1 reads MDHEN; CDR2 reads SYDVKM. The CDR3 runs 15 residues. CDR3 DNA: TGTGCCAGCAGGGGACGGACGGGGATTGGAAACACCATATATTTT. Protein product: CASRGRTGIGNTIYF.

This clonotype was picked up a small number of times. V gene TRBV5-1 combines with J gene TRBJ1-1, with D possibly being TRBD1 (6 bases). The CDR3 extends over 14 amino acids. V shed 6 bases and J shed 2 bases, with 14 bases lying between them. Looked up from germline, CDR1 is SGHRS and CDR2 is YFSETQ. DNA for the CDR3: TGCGCCAGCAACAGGGCAGGTCCCAACACTGAAGCTTTCTTT. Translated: CASNRAGPNTEAFF.

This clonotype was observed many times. For the CDR3, the DNA is TGTGCCAGCAGTTTACTAATCACAGGGGAGACCCAGTACTTC. It specifies CASSLLITGETQYF. The genes are TRBV28 and TRBJ2-5; TRBD1 might be the D (6 bases). CDR3 length: 14 residues. V was trimmed by 2 bases and J by 5 bases, leaving 12 bases between them. Germline V gene lookup returns CDR1 MDHEN and CDR2 SYDVKM.